Reported below is one T cell receptor beta chain. Its antigen remains unidentified. Base qualities are missing; no much larger clone stands one base away. These data belong to a study of CD8 T cells in Susac syndrome (dated by TCRdb to the late 2010s). Looking at the study overall: Of the Susac syndrome patients who were sequenced, eight were in clinical remission while five or six had clinically active disease. At the time of blood withdrawal, Susac syndrome patients were either therapy-naive, taking corticosteroids (with some also receiving IVIg), or on IVIg alone. Whether CD8+ T cell activation and differentiation in Susac syndrome was antigen driven was tested using repertoire sequencing.

Peripheral blood CD8+ and CD4+ T cells from healthy donors, Susac syndrome patients and multiple sclerosis patients were profiled using high-throughput TCR beta sequencing. The Susac syndrome patients fulfilled recently defined diagnostic criteria for either definite or probable disease. Bulk CD8+ and CD4+ T cells were purified by magnetic negative isolation, whereas CD8+ TEMRA cells were enriched by FACS. Blood was collected in EDTA tubes and processed within 24 hours, with PBMCs isolated through density gradient centrifugation. PBMCs destined for TCR sequencing were cryopreserved in liquid nitrogen and later thawed in a 37 °C water bath. The sorted or isolated CD4+, CD8+ and CD8+ TEMRA cells reached a purity of at least 90%. Here V drops 1 base and J drops 5 bases, and the junction holds 7 bases not matched to any gene. Reading from cysteine to phenylalanine, the CDR3 counts 14 amino acids. The CDR3 DNA has 42 bases and is translated from base 1. CDR1 and CDR2 are drawn from the germline V gene (reference sequence): DFQATT, SNEGSKA.

RNA was extracted using the RNeasy kit, and roughly 0.5 to 1 ug of the RNA was reverse transcribed with random hexamers. The immunoSEQ multiplex PCR assay, covering 54 Vbeta and 13 Jbeta segments, was used to amplify TCR beta CDR3 regions. PCR amplification bias was corrected using a synthetic template baseline for primer optimization and computational correction. The source study handled its data this way. Reads were annotated to V, D and J genes per IMGT and analyzed with immunoSEQ Analyzer, keeping only productive sequences. Clonality was computed as one minus Shannon entropy normalized by log2 of the number of productive unique sequences. For each patient and control, public and private clones were evaluated within the 100 most prevalent clones. Susac-specific clones were defined as absent from healthy and MS cohorts, roughly 1,100 published viral clones and other ImmuneACCESS disease sequences. TCRdb passed the public sequencing reads through fastp at Q25 and MiXCR, retaining productive beta sequences. Each CDR3 protein appears once, grouped with its most common genes and DNA. TCRdb, not the authors, supplied the V and J calls. The sample data list 100,000 to 150,000 distinct CDR3 sequences, and just over 95% of these were observed just once. Of the sample, less than 0.15% is held by the ten largest clones.

The full study reports these points: In the CD4+ T cell repertoire of Susac syndrome patients, clonal expansion was not detected. The study acknowledged that relatively few individuals were included in the TCR sequencing and HLA analysis.

The rearranged segments are TRBV20-1 and TRBJ2-5; TRBD2 aligns with 7 central bases. The clonotype was recovered from a human donor with Susac syndrome. Sequencing was carried out using CD4+ T cells from PBMCs. CDR3 region: CSARGGSFGETQYF. The DNA sequence reads TGCAGTGCTAGAGGCGGGAGCTTCGGGGAGACCCAGTACTTC.